This T cell receptor beta chain derives from a study of cytomegalovirus exposure and HLA in healthy donors. Points from the study as a whole: Within the data, a cluster of highly shared sequence variants was likely a sequencing artifact. Another analysis was done later, and it associated roughly 15,000 TCR beta sequences with HLA alleles at 0.05 false discovery rate. TCR beta chain V- and J-gene trimming was linked, in a later analysis, to a missense variant in DCLRE1C. Of the V segments, some could not be distinguished, including TRBV6-2 and TRBV6-3, and were excluded.

The primer mix had 60 Vbeta and 13 Jbeta primers. TCRdb keeps only in-frame clones here, not all; method: immunoSEQ multiplex PCR. Of about 250,000 clones listed, roughly two thirds are singletons. Per the germline V gene, CDR1 is SGDLS and CDR2 is YYNGEE. With V trimmed by 6 bases and J by 0 bases, 15 bases remained unmatched. CDR3 length equals 18 residues. This clone was recorded once. Its antigen remains unidentified. The rearrangement joins TRBV9 to TRBJ2-1, with TRBD2 matching over 7 bases. This sequence originates from a female donor in good health and CMV-seronegative. The sample comprised PBMCs. CDR3 sequence: CASTRSMGAGISYNEQFF. CDR3 in DNA: TGTGCCAGCACCCGGTCGATGGGAGCGGGGATCTCCTACAATGAGCAGTTCTTC.